What follows are 5 T cell receptor beta chains derived from one specimen sequenced in a study of type 1 regulatory T cells. TCRdb called the reads again in MiXCR, with one record for every CDR3 protein. The sample shows around 14,000 distinct CDR3 sequences, roughly 13% of them seen only once. Antigen specificity for these receptors is unknown. Material for sequencing was cultured T cells, either the whole culture or a sorted T cell fraction (not recorded which). The receptors were sampled from a human donor in good health.

On this clonotype itself: A clone one base away is much larger, so this may be a read error. The chain is built from TRBV3-1 and TRBJ2-1; 14 nucleotides match TRBD2. Germline V gene sequence: CDR1 LGHDT, CDR2 YNNKEL (reference sequence). This CDR3 is built from 15 residues. The CDR3, as DNA: TGTGCCAGCAGCCGACTAGCGGGAGGGTACAATGAGCAGTCCTTC. It encodes CASSRLAGGYNEQSF.

This clonotype was recorded a few times. The chain recombines TRBV20-1 with TRBJ2-5; no clear D gene. Trimming removed 5 bases from V and 3 bases from J, with 10 bases in between. Germline CDR1 is DFQATT and CDR2 is SNEGSKA (reference sequence). There are 12 residues in the CDR3. CDR3 sequence reads: CSAWAEKETQYF. In DNA form, the CDR3 reads TGCAGTGCTTGGGCGGAGAAAGAGACCCAGTACTTC.

This clonotype was seen repeatedly, ten times or more. The genes are TRBV7-3 and TRBJ1-1; unclear D gene. The CDR3 sequence is 14 residues long. The V end was cut by 2 bases, the J end by 0 bases, with 7 bases between. The germline gives CDR1 SGHTA, CDR2 FQGTGA. Written as DNA, the CDR3 is TGTGCCAGCAGCTTATCCACCATGAACACTGAAGCTTTCTTT. It codes for CASSLSTMNTEAFF.

This clonotype was observed a handful of times. V and J are TRBV20-1 and TRBJ2-7; D is perhaps TRBD2 (5 bases). The CDR3 consists of 13 residues. V was clipped by 3 bases and J by 3 bases, with 12 bases between them. Germline loops: CDR1 DFQATT, CDR2 SNEGSKA (reference sequence). CDR3 region: CSASGGPLYEQYF. CDR3 DNA: TGCAGTGCTAGTGGAGGACCTCTCTACGAGCAGTACTTC.

This clonotype appeared many times. The genes are TRBV10-3 and TRBJ2-5; 8 nucleotides match TRBD2. The CDR3 totals 13 residues. Germline CDR1 reads ENHRY; CDR2 reads SYGVKD. The V segment lost 5 bases and the J segment 3 bases; nucleotides outside the gene matches: 2. The CDR3 loop is CAISKLAEETQYF. The DNA of the CDR3 is TGTGCCATCAGTAAACTAGCGGAAGAGACCCAGTACTTC.